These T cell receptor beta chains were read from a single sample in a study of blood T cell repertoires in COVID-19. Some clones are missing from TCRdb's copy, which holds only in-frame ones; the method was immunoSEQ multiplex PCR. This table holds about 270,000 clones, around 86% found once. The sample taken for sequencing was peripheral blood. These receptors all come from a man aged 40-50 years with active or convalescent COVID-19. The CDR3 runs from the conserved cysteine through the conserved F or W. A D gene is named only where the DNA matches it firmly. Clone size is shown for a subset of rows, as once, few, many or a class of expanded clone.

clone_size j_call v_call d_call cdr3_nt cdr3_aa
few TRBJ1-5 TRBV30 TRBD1 TGTGCCTGGACCCGGGACAGGGGACAGCCCCAGCATTTT CAWTRDRGQPQHF
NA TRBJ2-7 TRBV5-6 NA TGTGCCAGCAGCGGCACACTGACAGGTACCTACGAGCAGTACTTC CASSGTLTGTYEQYF
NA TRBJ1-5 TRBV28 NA TGTGCCAGCAGTATCGAGTATAGCAATCAGCCCCAGCATTTT CASSIEYSNQPQHF
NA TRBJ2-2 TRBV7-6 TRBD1 TGTGCCAGCAGCCCCGGCGAGGGGGCGGGCGACACCGGGGAGCTGTTTTTT CASSPGEGAGDTGELFF
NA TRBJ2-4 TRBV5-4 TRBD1 TGTGCCAGCAGCTTGATCTTGATGACAGGGAGTGGCGCCAAAAACATTCAGTACTTC CASSLILMTGSGAKNIQYF
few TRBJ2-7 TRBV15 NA TGTGCCACCAGCAGAGATACCAGCTCCTACGAGCAGTACTTC CATSRDTSSYEQYF
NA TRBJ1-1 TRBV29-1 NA TGCAGCGTTGAATCGGGGGGAGAAGACACTGAAGCTTTCTTT CSVESGGEDTEAFF
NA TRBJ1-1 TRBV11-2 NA TGTGCCAGCAGCTTAGAAGCGGGACTGAACACTGAAGCTTTCTTT CASSLEAGLNTEAFF
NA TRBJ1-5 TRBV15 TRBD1 TGTGCCACCAGCGGGAACAGGGGGGGGCAGCCCCAGCATTTT CATSGNRGGQPQHF
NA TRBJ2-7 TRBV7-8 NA TGTGCCAGCAGCGGGAGTGGAAACGAGCAGTACTTC CASSGSGNEQYF
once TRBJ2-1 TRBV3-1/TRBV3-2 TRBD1 TGTGCCAGCAGCCAACCGGGACAGGGGCTCAATGAGCAGTTCTTC CASSQPGQGLNEQFF
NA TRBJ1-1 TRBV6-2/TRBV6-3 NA TGTGCCAGCAGTTATGCGATGCTGAACACTGAAGCTTTCTTT CASSYAMLNTEAFF
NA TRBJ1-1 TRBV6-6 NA TGTGCCAGCAGCTTATACCTACAGGGTTGGGACACTGAAGCTTTCTTT CASSLYLQGWDTEAFF
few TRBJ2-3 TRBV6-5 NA TGTGCCAGCAGGCCTGGTTCGGTGGATACGCAGTATTTT CASRPGSVDTQYF
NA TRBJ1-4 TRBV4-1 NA TGCGCCAGCAGCCAAGAGGGAGTAAATGAAAAACTGTTTTTT CASSQEGVNEKLFF
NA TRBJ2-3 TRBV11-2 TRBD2 TGTGCCAGCAGCTCGATATCCCCGGGACTAGCGGGGTTAGATACGCAGTATTTT CASSSISPGLAGLDTQYF
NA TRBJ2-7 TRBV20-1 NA TGCAGTGCTAGTCAAGCGGAAAGGGAGTATAACGAGCAGTACTTC CSASQAEREYNEQYF